This section outlines one T cell receptor (beta chain) sequence together with its context. Germline V gene sequence: CDR1 SGHDN, CDR2 FVKESK. The V gene end was trimmed by 6 bases and the J gene end by 7 bases; junction bases not matched to a gene: 8. This CDR3 is 15 amino acids long. PCR was performed using 60 Vbeta and 13 Jbeta primers. Original processing notes: Roughly 11 million of the 60 million to 80 million unique TCR beta chains counted in a later analysis were shared. Produced via immunoSEQ multiplex PCR; TCRdb's table is partial and in-frame only. V, J and clone size derive from that table, while D and trimming were established from the DNA sequence. Of under 80,000 clones in the sample, around 75% were seen once. The data were obtained in a study of cytomegalovirus exposure and HLA in healthy donors. Study in general: One earlier analysis, a look at approximately 190 million T cells, found approximately 120 million unique TCR beta sequences.

Healthy bone marrow donors made up the cohort. The chain recombines TRBV14 with TRBJ2-1; 11 bases fit TRBD2. This TCR was sampled from a man between 45 and 60 years old in good health and CMV-seropositive. Sequenced: PBMCs. Written as DNA, the CDR3 is TGTGCCAGCAGACGAACTAGCGGGAGTGGAAATGAGCAGTTCTTC. This codes for CASRRTSGSGNEQFF.